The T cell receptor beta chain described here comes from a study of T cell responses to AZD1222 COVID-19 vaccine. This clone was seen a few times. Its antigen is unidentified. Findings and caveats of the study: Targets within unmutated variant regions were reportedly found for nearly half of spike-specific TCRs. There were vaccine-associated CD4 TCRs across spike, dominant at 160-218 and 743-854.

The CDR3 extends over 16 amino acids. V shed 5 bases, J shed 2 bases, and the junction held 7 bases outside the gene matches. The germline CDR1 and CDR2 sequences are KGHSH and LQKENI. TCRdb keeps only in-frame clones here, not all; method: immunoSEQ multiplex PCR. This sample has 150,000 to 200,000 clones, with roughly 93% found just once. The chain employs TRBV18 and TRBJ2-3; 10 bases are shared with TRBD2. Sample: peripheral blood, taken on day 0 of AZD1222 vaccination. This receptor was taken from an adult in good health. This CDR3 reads CASSALAGGVTDTQYF. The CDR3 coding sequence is TGTGCCAGCTCAGCTTTAGCGGGAGGAGTCACAGATACGCAGTATTTT. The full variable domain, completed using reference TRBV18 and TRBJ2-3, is NAGVMQNPRHLVRRRGQEARLRCSPMKGHSHVYWYRQLPEEGLKFMVYLQKENIIDESGMPKERFSAEFPKEGPSILRIQQVVRGDSAAYFCASSALAGGVTDTQYFGPGTRLTVL.